This TCR beta chain came from a study of beta chain features in type 1 diabetes. Expressed TCRB transcripts were sequenced because the entire RNA isolate underwent reverse transcription. Data came from immunoSEQ multiplex PCR; TCRdb stores just in-frame clones and leaves some out. Among about 160,000 clones, about 9% were seen once, and the ten largest hold over 0.45%. Study-wide results and limits: TCRB CDR3s were moderately but significantly shorter in Type 1 diabetes patients in all four CD4+ subsets. With patients and controls alike, PCR might favor shorter templates to an equal degree. There were fewer insertions and more deletions at the VDJ junctions of type 1 diabetes patients.

This CDR3 is 14 amino acids long. Germline CDR1 SGDLS, CDR2 YYNGEE. V shed 2 bases and J shed 0 bases, with 7 bases lying between them. This clone has more than one count but fewer than ten. Its specificity is unknown. Other DNA sequences from this sample encode an identical CDR3 as well. A heparinised blood draw that averaged about 120 mL was obtained once from each donor. Sorting based on CD45RO/CCR7/CD25/CD127/CD95/CD27 separated CD4+ naive, central memory, regulatory and stem cell-like memory cells. The sample comprised central memory CD4+ T cells from blood. The chain combines TRBV9 with TRBJ2-3; a weak D match, TRBD1 (6 bases). This TCR was recovered from a woman aged 18 to 35 with type 1 diabetes. The CDR3 nucleotides are TGTGCCAGCAGCGTTCAGGGGAGCACAGATACGCAGTATTTT. This codes for CASSVQGSTDTQYF.